One sample yielded the 14 T cell receptor beta chains listed below, sequenced in a study of shared T cell receptors in the human thymus. This table comes from immunoSEQ multiplex PCR, and its TCRdb copy is limited to in-frame clones, with some not included. Counted here are hundreds of thousands of clones, around 87% occurring once; the ten biggest clones make up over 0.008%. Separately, the same data were catalogued under a study of human thymus T cells.

Sequenced: thymocytes. The receptors were gathered from a boy less than two years old with a congenital heart defect.

The chain carries TRBV9 and TRBJ2-1, with D possibly matching TRBD1 (6 bases). The V and J ends lost 4 bases and 4 bases respectively, with 21 bases between them. The germline CDR1 and CDR2 sequences are SGDLS and YYNGEE. The CDR3 loop spans 17 amino acids. CDR3 loop: CASSPRGLWGPYNEQFF. CDR3 nucleotides: TGTGCCAGCAGCCCTCGTGGTTTGTGGGGGCCATACAATGAGCAGTTCTTC.

J is TRBJ1-2 and V is TRBV4-2; a weak D match, TRBD1 (5 bases). The V gene lost 3 bases and the J gene lost 9 bases, with 11 bases spanning the gap. This CDR3 is built from 12 residues. Germline values: CDR1 LGHNA, CDR2 YNFKEQ. CDR3 coding DNA: TGTGCCAGCAGCCAGAGCCCAGGGCGCTACACCTTC. Translating gives CASSQSPGRYTF.

The gene calls are TRBV14 and TRBJ1-2; 9 nucleotides line up with TRBD1. The ends lost 1 base at V and 8 bases at J; junction bases unmatched: 8. There are 15 residues in the CDR3. Looked up from germline, CDR1 is SGHDN and CDR2 is FVKESK. CDR3 sequence reads: CASSQVSDRGGGYTF. CDR3 coding DNA: TGTGCCAGCAGCCAAGTCTCGGACAGGGGAGGCGGCTACACCTTC.

The J gene is TRBJ1-6, the V gene TRBV5-1; 10 nucleotides agree with TRBD1. From germline, CDR1 is SGHRS and CDR2 YFSETQ. J was trimmed by 7 bases and V by 7 bases; bases with no gene match: 11. The CDR3 loop spans 16 amino acids. The CDR3 loop reads CASGFEWTGGNSPLHF. As DNA, the CDR3 is TGCGCCAGCGGTTTTGAATGGACAGGGGGAAATTCACCCCTCCACTTT.

This clone was seen only once. For the CDR3, the DNA is TGTGCCTGGAGTGTTTGGGCAGGGGCAAGGAATGAAAAACTGTTTTTT. Translating gives CAWSVWAGARNEKLFF. The gene calls are TRBV30 and TRBJ1-4, with a weak D call TRBD1 (6 bases). Trimming pared 0 bases from V and 5 bases from J, leaving 16 bases between. The CDR3 totals 16 residues. The germline CDR1 and CDR2 sequences are GTSNPN and SVGIG (reference sequence). The full variable domain, in which reference TRBV30 and TRBJ1-4 provide the parts outside the CDR3, is SQTIHQWPATLVQPVGSPLSLECTVEGTSNPNLYWYRQAAGRGLQLLFYSVGIGQISSEVPQNLSASRPQDRQFILSSKKLLLSDSGFYLCAWSVWAGARNEKLFFGSGTQLSVL.

The chain recombines TRBV4-3 with TRBJ2-3, with 11 bases fitting TRBD2. The CDR3 has 18 amino acids. The J segment lost 0 bases and the V segment lost 8 bases, leaving 13 bases of the junction unmatched. The germline CDR1 and CDR2 sequences are LGHNA and YSLEER. CDR3 nucleotide sequence: TGCGCCAGCTCCTGGGGGCTAGCGGGAGGTTTTAGCACAGATACGCAGTATTTT. Encoded protein: CASSWGLAGGFSTDTQYF.

This clone appeared a few times. The chain employs TRBV5-4 and TRBJ2-7; unclear D gene. The germline CDR1 and CDR2 sequences are SGHNT and YYREEE (reference sequence). Trimming shortened V by 4 bases and J by 2 bases, and 7 bases separated the two germline ends. There are 12 residues in the CDR3. As DNA, the CDR3 is TGTGCCAGCAGCCCCCTCCCCTACGAGCAGTACTTC. Protein sequence: CASSPLPYEQYF.

Comment on this clone: Other DNA sequences of this sample code for an identical CDR3. The rearrangement links TRBV28 to TRBJ1-6; D possibly corresponds to TRBD1 (5 bases). This CDR3 comprises 17 residues. Germline CDR1 reads MDHEN; CDR2 reads SYDVKM. Trimming shortened V by 5 bases and J by 0 bases, and 14 bases separated the two germline ends. In DNA, the CDR3 is TGTGCCAGCAGTCCCCGAGACAGTAGCTCCTATAATTCACCCCTCCACTTT. Amino acid sequence: CASSPRDSSSYNSPLHF. Full variable domain (outside the CDR3, taken from reference TRBV28 and TRBJ1-6): DVKVTQSSRYLVKRTGEKVFLECVQDMDHENMFWYRQDPGLGLRLIYFSYDVKMKEKGDIPEGYSVSREKKERFSLILESASTNQTSMYLCASSPRDSSSYNSPLHFGNGTRLTVT.

The chain has TRBV21-1 and TRBJ2-7; TRBD2, the table's D call, was not compared with the DNA. TRBV21-1 constitutes a pseudogene. There are 15 residues in the CDR3. CDR3 in amino acids: CASSKCGTENYEQYF. The CDR3 nucleotides read TGTGCCAGCAGCAAATGCGGGACGGAAAACTACGAGCAGTACTTC.

The chain joins TRBV19 to TRBJ1-1; 7 bases agree with TRBD1. This CDR3 has 16 residues. CDR1 and CDR2 (germline): LNHDA, SQIVND (reference sequence). The V gene end was trimmed by 6 bases and the J gene end by 0 bases; junction bases not matched to a gene: 10. The CDR3 bases are TGTGCCAGTAGGGGCAACGGAGGGGGCATGAACACTGAAGCTTTCTTT. Protein: CASRGNGGGMNTEAFF. Full variable domain (remainder filled in from reference TRBV19 and TRBJ1-1): DGGITQSPKYLFRKEGQNVTLSCEQNLNHDAMYWYRQDPGQGLRLIYYSQIVNDFQKGDIAEGYSVSREKKESFPLTVTSAQKNPTAFYLCASRGNGGGMNTEAFFGQGTRLTVV.

The chain is built from TRBV5-6 and TRBJ2-1; 8 bases agree with TRBD2. The germline gives CDR1 SGHDT, CDR2 YYEEEE. The trim removed 4 bases at V and 5 bases at J, leaving 8 bases unmatched. CDR3 length: 15 residues. CDR3 nucleotides: TGTGCCAGCAGCACGGGAGGGAGAGGGGACAATGAGCAGTTCTTC. This sequence encodes CASSTGGRGDNEQFF.

The V call is TRBV7-6, the J call TRBJ2-7; 7 bases agree with TRBD1. CDR1 and CDR2 (germline): SGHVS, FNYEAQ. This CDR3 has 15 residues. V shed 5 bases, J shed 2 bases, and the junction held 9 bases outside the gene matches. The CDR3 is CASSLEGAAPYEQYF. The CDR3, as DNA: TGTGCCAGCAGCCTTGAGGGGGCGGCTCCCTACGAGCAGTACTTC.

V is TRBV14 and J is TRBJ2-1; 8 bases are a match to TRBD1. The V gene's germline CDR1 is SGHDN and CDR2 FVKESK. This CDR3 comprises 13 residues. V trimming: 0 bases; J trimming: 9 bases; junction bases outside the gene matches: 1. The CDR3 here is CASSQDGTGEQFF. The CDR3 nucleotides read TGTGCCAGCAGCCAAGATGGGACAGGTGAGCAGTTCTTC.

V and J are TRBV7-5 and TRBJ2-1; TRBD2, the table's D call, was not compared with the DNA. TRBV7-5 is a pseudogene locus. The CDR3 spans 16 residues. The CDR3 nucleotides read TGTGTCAGAAGCAAAAGTAGCGGTAGCTCCTACAATGAGCAGTTCTTC. Translating gives CVRSKSSGSSYNEQFF.